This T cell receptor beta chain was identified in a study of blood T cell repertoires in COVID-19. The data were produced by immunoSEQ multiplex PCR, yet TCRdb's version contains in-frame clones alone and is incomplete. There are about 110,000 clones in the sample; over 75% occur only once, and around 20% lies in the top ten. This CDR3 region has 15 residues. The ends were cut back, 3 bases at V and 2 bases at J, with 11 bases in the middle. In germline, CDR1 is LNHDA, CDR2 SQIVND (reference sequence). The sequencing sample was made of peripheral blood. This receptor was identified in a man between 65 and 85 years old with active or convalescent COVID-19. The chain carries TRBV19 and TRBJ1-5; D ambiguous. The CDR3 region has the DNA TGTGCCAGTAGTATTGCCGGGATCGGCAATCAGCCCCAGCATTTT. It is translated as CASSIAGIGNQPQHF.